One sample yielded the 29 T cell receptor beta chains listed below, sequenced in a study of T cells in women clearing cervical HPV infection. Data came from immunoSEQ multiplex PCR; TCRdb stores just in-frame clones and leaves some out. The listing contains about 14,000 clones. The sample taken for sequencing was blood buffy coat. The receptors were gathered from a woman between 18 and 69 years old with a cervical HPV16 infection that either progressed to CIN3+ or cleared (not recorded which).

As for this clone: The CDR3 end lies 3 residues beyond the end of the read and is filled in from the germline J gene. This rearrangement joins TRBV6-2 or TRBV6-3 to TRBJ2-1; 9 bases map to TRBD2. Losses at the gene ends were 8 bases for V and 2 bases for J; bases not matched to a gene: 10. Germline assignment: CDR1 MNHEY and CDR2 SVGEGT. The length of the CDR3 is 16 residues. The chain's CDR3 is CASRGGSGRTYNEQFF. The sequenced CDR3 bases are TGTGCCAGCCGGGGCGGGAGCGGGAGGACCTACAATGAG.

Details on this clone: The read comes to an end 3 residues before the CDR3 does, leaving the germline J gene to fill in the end. This sequence joins TRBV6-2 or TRBV6-3 and TRBJ2-1, with 9 bases fitting TRBD1. Germline CDR1 and CDR2: MNHEY and SVGEGT. Unmatched junction bases numbered 9, after V lost 8 bases and J lost 7 bases. The CDR3 contains 14 residues. This chain's CDR3 is CASCGDREINEQFF. The sequenced CDR3 bases are TGTGCCAGCTGTGGGGACAGGGAGATAAATGAG.

Turning to this clone: The read terminates 3 residues ahead of where the CDR3 ends, so the germline J gene completes it. The chain employs TRBV29-1 and TRBJ2-3, with D maybe TRBD1 (6 bases). The CDR3 has 14 residues. In germline, CDR1 is SQVTM, CDR2 ANQGSEA. The CDR3 spells CSAVTGYSNQPQYF. The CDR3 bases that were read are TGCAGCGCCGTGACAGGCTATAGCAATCAGCCG.

A note on this clone: The CDR3 is cut off 3 residues early in the read; its end comes from the germline J gene. V usage is TRBV7-9 and J usage is TRBJ1-1; 7 positions match TRBD1. J lost 6 bases, V lost 5 bases, and 12 bases had no gene match. The CDR3 sequence is 15 residues long. Germline V gene data show CDR1 as SEHNR and CDR2 as FQNEAQ (reference sequence). The CDR3 protein is CASSPRQGRGPEAFF. The sequenced CDR3 bases are TGTGCCAGCAGCCCACGACAGGGTCGGGGCCCTGAA.

With respect to this clone: Read data end 3 residues before the CDR3 end; the end is taken from the germline J gene. The chain carries TRBV7-3 and TRBJ2-7, with D perhaps matching TRBD1 (6 bases). Looked up from germline, CDR1 is SGHTA and CDR2 is FQGTGA. The CDR3 is made up of 15 amino acids. V lost 2 bases, J lost 6 bases, and 17 bases lay in between. CDR3: CASSLGDILLGEQYF. The covered CDR3 bases are TGTGCCAGCAGCTTAGGGGACATCCTGTTGGGCGAG.

Worth noting for this clone: The sequenced fragment ends 3 residues before the CDR3 boundary, so the rest is inferred from the germline J gene. The genes are TRBV29-1 and TRBJ2-1; 10 bases agree with TRBD1. Germline-derived CDR1 and CDR2 are SQVTM and ANQGSEA. With V trimmed by 3 bases and J by 3 bases, 5 bases remained unmatched. The CDR3 runs to 15 residues. The DNA read from the CDR3 is TGCAGCGTTGAGAAAGGGACAGGGGACTACAATGAG. It is translated as CSVEKGTGDYNE. The CDR3 in full is CSVEKGTGDYNEQFF.

Comment on this clone: The missing CDR3 end, 3 residues past where the read stops, is filled in from the germline J gene. The chain has TRBV2 and TRBJ2-3; D is perhaps TRBD2 (5 bases). The CDR3 is made up of 13 amino acids. Germline CDR1 SNHLY, CDR2 FYNNEI. The CDR3 DNA, read in part, is TGTGCCAGCATTAGGACTCCCAATCAGCCG. Encoded protein: CASIRTPNQP. The whole CDR3 region reads CASIRTPNQPQYF.

In the case of this clone: A junction end diverges from the germline sequence, so it may reflect a read error. The read gets to within 3 residues of the CDR3 end, and the germline J gene fills in the rest. The sample contains more than one DNA sequence encoding this CDR3. V is TRBV20-1 and J is TRBJ2-5; TRBD1 aligns across 10 bases. In germline, CDR1 is DFQATT, CDR2 SNEGSKA (reference sequence). The CDR3 length is 13 residues. CDR3 DNA, as far as it was read: TGCAGTGCCAGAGCGACAGGGGGCCAGACC. Translating gives CSARATGGQT. The entire CDR3 reads CSARATGGQTQYF.

Notes on this clone: Read sequence stops 3 residues before the CDR3 end, and the germline J gene provides the missing end. The V and J genes are TRBV29-1 and TRBJ2-7, with TRBD2 matching 13 bases. J lost 3 bases, V lost 1 base, and 6 bases had no gene match. CDR3 length: 16 amino acids. Germline loops: CDR1 SQVTM, CDR2 ANQGSEA. This CDR3 reads CSVEGRGLAGVYEQYF. The part of the CDR3 DNA that was read is TGCAGCGTTGAAGGGCGCGGACTAGCGGGAGTCTACGAG.

Worth noting for this clone: Coverage ceases 3 residues before the CDR3 finishes, and the germline J gene fills in the end. This chain connects TRBV5-4 to TRBJ2-3; D uncertain. The CDR3 is made up of 15 amino acids. V lost 0 bases to trimming and J lost 0 bases, with 8 bases between them. Germline loops: CDR1 SGHNT, CDR2 YYREEE (reference sequence). CDR3 amino acids: CASSLGLESTDTQYF. The DNA read from the CDR3 is TGTGCCAGCAGCTTGGGGCTTGAAAGCACAGATACG.

Regarding this clone: The read stops 3 residues short of the end of the CDR3; the missing end is completed from the germline J gene. This chain connects TRBV3-1 (or the pseudogene TRBV3-2) to TRBJ2-3; the D gene is possibly TRBD2 (5 bases). This CDR3 has 16 residues. The V end was cut by 0 bases, the J end by 6 bases, with 16 bases between. CDR1 and CDR2 (germline): LGHDT, YNNKEL (reference sequence). This CDR3 is CASSQEDAYGEDTQYF. The CDR3 bases that were read are TGTGCCAGCAGCCAAGAAGATGCGTACGGGGAGGATACG.

As for this clone: The read ends 3 residues before the CDR3 terminus; that terminus is restored from the germline J gene. This chain uses TRBV7-2 with TRBJ1-2, with D tentatively TRBD1 (5 bases). Germline V gene data show CDR1 as SGHTA and CDR2 as FQGNSA. The CDR3 length is 15 residues. The sequenced CDR3 bases are TGTGCCAGCAGCTTTCTAGCGGGAGGGGTCTACGAC. Translation gives CASSFLAGGVYD. The entire CDR3 reads CASSFLAGGVYDYTF. The variable domain in full, with the rest retrieved from reference TRBV7-2 and TRBJ1-2, is GAGVSQSPSNKVTEKGKDVELRCDPISGHTALYWYRQSLGQGLEFLIYFQGNSAPDKSGLPSDRFSAERTGGSVSTLTIQRTQQEDSAVYLCASSFLAGGVYDYTFGSGTRLTVV.

With regard to this clone: The CDR3 extends 3 residues past the end of the read, so its final part is completed from the germline J gene. The chain recombines TRBV12-3 or TRBV12-4 with TRBJ1-3, with 8 bases identical to TRBD1. The CDR3 covers 13 residues. V shed 8 bases and J 6 bases; nucleotides not matched to a gene: 6. The chain's CDR3 is CASGRTGLNTIYF. Incomplete CDR3 DNA: TGTGCCAGCGGAAGGACAGGGTTAAACACC.

As concerns this clone: The sequence runs out 3 residues before the end of the CDR3; the remainder is reconstructed from the germline J gene. V usage is TRBV20-1 and J usage is TRBJ1-6; no reliable D call. This CDR3 region has 16 residues. Germline V CDR1 and CDR2: DFQATT, SNEGSKA (reference sequence). V shed 1 base and J shed 3 bases, with 13 bases lying between them. CDR3 loop: CSARASARSYNSPLHF. The sequenced part of the CDR3 DNA is TGCAGTGCTAGAGCCTCCGCCAGGAGCTATAATTCACCC.

Turning to this clone: With the read ending 3 residues before the CDR3 end, the germline J gene is used to fill in that end. V gene TRBV10-3 combines with J gene TRBJ1-1, with a possible D match to TRBD1 (6 bases). The V and J ends lost 11 bases and 6 bases respectively, with 19 bases between them. This CDR3 region has 13 residues. Germline CDR1 is ENHRY and CDR2 is SYGVKD. CDR3 sequence: CAAAGPGGPEAFF. The CDR3 DNA, read in part, is TGTGCCGCGGCAGGGCCGGGGGGCCCTGAA.

Comments on this clone: The CDR3 end lies 3 residues beyond the end of the read and is filled in from the germline J gene. J is TRBJ2-3 and V is TRBV7-8, with D tentatively TRBD2 (7 bases). The CDR3 totals 15 residues. CDR1 SGHVS and CDR2 FQNEAQ come from the germline V gene. Partial CDR3 DNA: TGTGCCAGCAGCCATGGGAGGGGGACCCAAGAGACG. It yields the protein CASSHGRGTQET. The full-length CDR3 reads as CASSHGRGTQETQYF.

The DNA read from the CDR3 is TGTGCCAGCAGCTTCGGGGTAGGCCAGCCC. This translates into CASSFGVGQP. The full CDR3 protein is CASSFGVGQPQHF. This chain connects TRBV5-4 to TRBJ1-5; D not certain. The sequence runs out 3 residues before the end of the CDR3; the remainder is reconstructed from the germline J gene. CDR1 and CDR2 (germline): SGHNT, YYREEE (reference sequence). CDR3 length: 13 residues. With 2 bases removed from V and 7 bases from J, the gap between germline ends came to 10 bases.

Points on this clone: The read stops 3 residues short of the end of the CDR3; the missing end is completed from the germline J gene. The chain uses TRBV5-6 and TRBJ1-2; TRBD1 might be the D (5 bases). The ends were cut back, 4 bases at V and 2 bases at J, with 9 bases in the middle. From germline, CDR1 is SGHDT and CDR2 YYEEEE. The CDR3 loop spans 13 amino acids. The CDR3 protein is CASSRGVNYGYTF. Partial CDR3 DNA: TGTGCCAGCAGCCGGGGGGTAAACTATGGC.

About this clone itself: The CDR3 end lies 3 residues beyond the end of the read and is filled in from the germline J gene. The chain uses TRBV7-2 and TRBJ2-1; maybe TRBD2 (5 bases). The CDR3 sequence is 17 residues long. Germline loops: CDR1 SGHTA, CDR2 FQGNSA. V lost 0 bases to trimming and J lost 0 bases, with 12 bases between them. This CDR3 is CASSLAPTRGSYNEQFF. Partial CDR3 DNA: TGTGCCAGCAGCTTAGCCCCCACCCGGGGCTCCTACAATGAG.

Details on this clone: Sequencing ends 3 residues short of the CDR3 end; the germline J gene provides the rest. This chain joins TRBV2 and TRBJ2-5; the match to TRBD2 covers 9 bases. The CDR3 extends over 13 amino acids. Trimming took 6 bases from V and 6 from J; bases not matched to a gene: 5. Per germline, CDR1 SNHLY and CDR2 FYNNEI. The chain's CDR3 is CASRGRGGQTQYF. The CDR3 DNA, read in part, is TGTGCCAGCAGAGGGCGGGGGGGGCAGACC. The variable domain in full, completed from reference TRBV2 and TRBJ2-5, reads EPEVTQTPSHQVTQMGQEVILRCVPISNHLYFYWYRQILGQKVEFLVSFYNNEISEKSEIFDDQFSVERPDGSNFTLKIRSTKLEDSAMYFCASRGRGGQTQYFGPGTRLLVL.

On this clone: The read ends 3 residues shy of where the CDR3 ends; the end is completed using the germline J gene. The V and J genes are TRBV11-3 and TRBJ2-3; 11 nucleotides align to TRBD2. The CDR3 consists of 15 residues. With 5 bases clipped from V and 1 base from J, the junction kept 2 bases outside the gene matches. Per germline, CDR1 SGHNT and CDR2 YENEEA. CDR3 amino acids: CASSPTSGGTDTQYF. The part of the CDR3 DNA that was read is TGTGCCAGCAGCCCGACTAGCGGGGGCACAGATACG.

As concerns this clone: The observed sequence ends 3 residues before the CDR3 terminus, with the missing tail filled in from the germline J gene. The rearrangement uses TRBV19 and TRBJ2-1; D unresolved. This CDR3 spans 15 amino acids. V was trimmed by 1 base and J by 5 bases, leaving 12 bases between them. Germline V lookup: CDR1 LNHDA, CDR2 SQIVND (reference sequence). Partial CDR3 DNA: TGTGCCAGTAGTATAGCTTTAGGGCCCCACAATGAG. It codes for CASSIALGPHNE. In full, the CDR3 reads CASSIALGPHNEQFF.

Concerning this clone: The read stops 3 residues short of the end of the CDR3; the missing end is completed from the germline J gene. Distinct nucleotide sequences in the sample also encode this CDR3. V is TRBV19 and J is TRBJ2-7, with TRBD1 as a possible D gene (5 bases). V gave up 3 bases and J gave up 1 base, with 19 bases separating them. Per the germline V gene, CDR1 is LNHDA and CDR2 is SQIVND (reference sequence). The length of the CDR3 is 17 residues. Incomplete CDR3 DNA: TGTGCCAGTAGTATTCCCTTCAGGGAAGGTGGGTCCTACGAG. Translated: CASSIPFREGGSYE. The whole CDR3 sequence reads CASSIPFREGGSYEQYF.

Comment on this clone: The read ends 3 residues shy of where the CDR3 ends; the end is completed using the germline J gene. This rearrangement joins TRBV6-1 to TRBJ1-5; possible D gene TRBD1, 5 bases. Germline V gives CDR1 MNHNS, CDR2 SASEGT. The V gene lost 3 bases and the J gene lost 3 bases, with 12 bases spanning the gap. The CDR3 length is 15 residues. CDR3 in amino acids: CASSDWTPDNQPQHF. CDR3 bases read: TGTGCCAGCAGTGACTGGACACCCGACAATCAGCCC.

Remarks on this clone: The read ends 3 residues early relative to the CDR3; the germline J gene fills the gap. The gene calls are TRBV6-2 or TRBV6-3 and TRBJ1-2, with D perhaps matching TRBD1 (5 bases). Trimming shortened V by 2 bases and J by 2 bases, and 12 bases separated the two germline ends. CDR3 length: 15 residues. In germline, CDR1 is MNHEY, CDR2 SVGEGT. CDR3 sequence: CASSYNPGGNYGYTF. The CDR3 DNA, read in part, is TGTGCCAGCAGTTACAATCCGGGGGGAAACTATGGC.

Details on this clone: Coverage ceases 3 residues before the CDR3 finishes, and the germline J gene fills in the end. This chain uses TRBV20-1 with TRBJ1-3; 7 bases fit TRBD1. The junction had 15 bases not matched to a gene; V was cut back by 7 bases and J by 0 bases. Germline V gene data show CDR1 as DFQATT and CDR2 as SNEGSKA (reference sequence). This CDR3 spans 17 amino acids. CDR3 DNA, as far as it was read: TGCAGTGTTAAGATCCCGGGACAGAGGCTCTCTGGAAACACC. It is translated as CSVKIPGQRLSGNT. In full, the CDR3 is CSVKIPGQRLSGNTIYF.

Details on this clone: Sequencing ends 3 residues short of the CDR3 end; the germline J gene provides the rest. The chain carries TRBV6-1 and TRBJ1-1; D may be TRBD1 (5 bases). Germline CDR1 MNHNS, CDR2 SASEGT. V shed 1 base and J shed 2 bases, with 8 bases lying between them. The CDR3 runs 14 residues. The CDR3 loop is CASSEETANTEAFF. The sequenced part of the CDR3 DNA is TGTGCCAGCAGTGAAGAGACAGCTAACACTGAA.

Remarks on this clone: Read sequence stops 3 residues before the CDR3 end, and the germline J gene provides the missing end. The chain joins TRBV20-1 to TRBJ1-2, with D perhaps TRBD1 (5 bases). The CDR3 loop spans 12 amino acids. Trimming removed 5 bases from V and 3 bases from J, with 10 bases in between. Germline CDR1 is DFQATT and CDR2 is SNEGSKA (reference sequence). CDR3 in amino acids: CSAPDRYYGYTF. The CDR3 bases that were read are TGCAGTGCTCCTGACAGATACTATGGC.

For this clone: With the read ending 3 residues before the CDR3 end, the germline J gene is used to fill in that end. V and J are TRBV10-3 and TRBJ1-5, with 7 bases matching TRBD1. After removal of 0 bases from V and 1 base from J, the junction contained 6 bases not matched to a gene. CDR3 size: 17 residues. Germline CDR1 ENHRY, CDR2 SYGVKD. CDR3 bases read: TGTGCCATCAGTGAGTCGGTAGGGGGCCCAAGCAATCAGCCC. Its protein is CAISESVGGPSNQP. The entire CDR3 reads CAISESVGGPSNQPQHF.